This passage covers 16 T cell receptor beta chains from one sample sequenced in a study of blood T cell repertoires in COVID-19. Produced via immunoSEQ multiplex PCR; TCRdb's table is partial and in-frame only. The data show 390,000 or so clones, roughly four fifths seen once. Sample: PBMCs or T cells enriched from blood (not recorded which). The receptors derive from a woman aged 45-59 years who had recovered from COVID-19.

J is TRBJ1-1 and V is TRBV12-2; the table's D call of TRBD1 was not tested on the DNA. TRBV12-2 is assigned pseudogene status. The CDR3 spans 16 residues. As DNA, the CDR3 is TGTGCAAGTCGCTTACCCCTTCGGACAGGTCCCACTGAAGCTTTCTTT. The encoded protein is CASRLPLRTGPTEAFF.

This clone was recorded once. The chain joins TRBV7-9 to TRBJ2-2; D remains ambiguous. CDR1 and CDR2 from the germline V gene are SEHNR and FQNEAQ (reference sequence). V was clipped by 3 bases and J by 1 base, with 15 bases between them. The CDR3 loop spans 17 amino acids. The CDR3 loop is CASSFKASRLNTGELFF. CDR3 nucleotides: TGTGCCAGCAGCTTTAAAGCCTCGCGATTGAACACCGGGGAGCTGTTTTTT.

The chain is built from TRBV3-1 (or the pseudogene TRBV3-2) and TRBJ2-3; 9 nucleotides line up with TRBD2. The CDR3 contains 17 residues. V was clipped by 1 base and J by 2 bases; unmatched bases: 7. Germline assignment: CDR1 LGHDT and CDR2 YNNKEL (reference sequence). The CDR3 DNA reads TGTGCCAGCAGCCAAGTTTTCAGCGGGGGGAACACAGATACGCAGTATTTT. Amino acids: CASSQVFSGGNTDTQYF.

The chain carries TRBV7-9 and TRBJ1-1; D remains ambiguous. There are 12 residues in the CDR3. V gave up 1 base and J gave up 7 bases, with 7 bases separating them. CDR1 SEHNR and CDR2 FQNEAQ come from the germline V gene (reference sequence). The CDR3 spells CASSLVPGEAFF. The CDR3 DNA follows: TGTGCCAGCAGCTTAGTGCCCGGTGAAGCTTTCTTT.

This clone was recorded only once. This chain links TRBV19 with TRBJ1-5; unclear D gene. Between the trimmed V and J ends, which lost 0 bases and 4 bases, there was a span of 13 bases. Looked up from germline, CDR1 is LNHDA and CDR2 is SQIVND (reference sequence). The CDR3 extends over 16 amino acids. The CDR3: CASSIEAGRANQPQHF. For the CDR3, the DNA is TGTGCCAGTAGTATAGAGGCGGGTAGGGCGAATCAGCCCCAGCATTTT.

V is TRBV9 and J is TRBJ1-3; D remains ambiguous. Germline CDR1 and CDR2: SGDLS and YYNGEE. The V end lost 3 bases, the J end lost 0 bases, and 10 bases lay between the germline ends. This CDR3 is 15 amino acids long. As DNA, the CDR3 is TGTGCCAGCAGCGCCGACGGGAACTCTGGAAACACCATATATTTT. This codes for CASSADGNSGNTIYF.

This clone was recorded a few times. The rearrangement uses TRBV3-1 (or the pseudogene TRBV3-2) and TRBJ1-6, with D possibly matching TRBD1 (5 bases). In germline, CDR1 is LGHDT, CDR2 YNNKEL (reference sequence). CDR3 length: 13 residues. V lost 4 bases, J lost 9 bases, and 10 bases lay in between. CDR3 sequence: CASSRRGSSPLHF. The CDR3 DNA reads TGTGCCAGCAGCCGAAGGGGCAGTTCACCCCTCCACTTT.

The chain is built from TRBV4-1 and TRBJ1-2; D gene uncertain. The CDR3 loop spans 14 amino acids. The V gene lost 0 bases and the J gene lost 2 bases, with 7 bases spanning the gap. In germline, CDR1 is MGHRA, CDR2 YSYEKL. The CDR3 DNA reads TGCGCCAGCAGCCAAGACCGGGTAAACTATGGCTACACCTTC. This sequence encodes CASSQDRVNYGYTF.

The V call is TRBV5-1, the J call TRBJ1-5, with 7 positions matching TRBD1. The junction had 3 bases not matched to a gene; V was cut back by 3 bases and J by 0 bases. The CDR3 loop spans 15 amino acids. Germline V gene sequence: CDR1 SGHRS, CDR2 YFSETQ. The DNA for the CDR3 is TGCGCCAGCAGCTCGGGGACAGATAGCAATCAGCCCCAGCATTTT. Residues: CASSSGTDSNQPQHF.

This clone was found once. CDR3 protein: CASTAVLGNEQFF. Here the CDR3 DNA reads TGTGCCAGCACCGCGGTACTTGGCAATGAGCAGTTCTTC. V usage is TRBV2 and J usage is TRBJ2-1; D gene uncertain. CDR3 size: 13 residues. Germline assignment: CDR1 SNHLY and CDR2 FYNNEI. V was cut by 7 bases and J by 6 bases, with 13 bases left in between.

As regards this clone: Other DNA sequences in this sample translate to the same CDR3. The chain uses TRBV11-3 and TRBJ2-5; 7 bases line up with TRBD1. Germline lookup yields CDR1 SGHNT and CDR2 YENEEA. The CDR3 runs 15 residues. J gave up 2 bases and V 1 base, and 4 bases lay outside the gene matches. CDR3 protein: CASSLGQGNQETQYF. In DNA, the CDR3 is TGTGCCAGCAGCTTAGGACAGGGCAATCAAGAGACCCAGTACTTC. Based on the CDR3 plus reference TRBV11-3 and TRBJ2-5, the full variable domain is EAGVVQSPRYKIIEKKQPVAFWCNPISGHNTLYWYLQNLGQGPELLIRYENEEAVDDSQLPKDRFSAERLKGVDSTLKIQPAELGDSAVYLCASSLGQGNQETQYFGPGTRLLVL.

The chain combines TRBV2 with TRBJ2-3, with D tentatively TRBD2 (5 bases). V lost 6 bases to trimming and J lost 1 base, with 14 bases between them. The CDR3 contains 15 residues. From germline, CDR1 is SNHLY and CDR2 FYNNEI. CDR3 in DNA: TGTGCCAGCAGCGCTCTAGCTAGTGGCACAGATACGCAGTATTTT. It encodes CASSALASGTDTQYF.

J is TRBJ2-1 and V is TRBV9, with 8 bases lining up with TRBD1. The CDR3 consists of 12 residues. Germline loops: CDR1 SGDLS, CDR2 YYNGEE. J lost 8 bases, V lost 3 bases, and 1 base had no gene match. The DNA for the CDR3 is TGTGCCAGCAGCGGACAGGGGTATGAGCAGTTCTTC. Translating gives CASSGQGYEQFF.

The rearrangement uses TRBV6-5 and TRBJ1-6; the D gene is possibly TRBD1 (6 bases). Looked up from germline, CDR1 is MNHEY and CDR2 is SVGAGI. The ends were cut back, 0 bases at V and 4 bases at J, with 10 bases in the middle. The CDR3 extends over 16 amino acids. The chain's CDR3 is CASSYSIQGYNSPLHF. The CDR3 DNA sequence: TGTGCCAGCAGTTACTCCATACAGGGTTATAATTCACCCCTCCACTTT.

The CDR3 loop is CASSPPGNNGYTF. In DNA form, the CDR3 reads TGTGCCAGCAGCCCCCCAGGGAACAATGGCTACACCTTC. The chain uses TRBV7-2 and TRBJ1-2; TRBD1 might be the D (5 bases). Trimming left V 5 bases short and J 6 bases short, with 13 bases between. CDR3 length: 13 amino acids. Per germline, CDR1 SGHTA and CDR2 FQGNSA.

The rearrangement links TRBV27 to TRBJ2-7; 7 bases fit TRBD2. This CDR3 has 14 amino acids. The V segment lost 3 bases and the J segment 2 bases; nucleotides outside the gene matches: 4. Germline loops: CDR1 MNHEY, CDR2 SMNVEV (reference sequence). The CDR3 spells CASSFRGVTYEQYF. The CDR3 coding sequence is TGTGCCAGCAGTTTCCGGGGGGTAACCTACGAGCAGTACTTC.